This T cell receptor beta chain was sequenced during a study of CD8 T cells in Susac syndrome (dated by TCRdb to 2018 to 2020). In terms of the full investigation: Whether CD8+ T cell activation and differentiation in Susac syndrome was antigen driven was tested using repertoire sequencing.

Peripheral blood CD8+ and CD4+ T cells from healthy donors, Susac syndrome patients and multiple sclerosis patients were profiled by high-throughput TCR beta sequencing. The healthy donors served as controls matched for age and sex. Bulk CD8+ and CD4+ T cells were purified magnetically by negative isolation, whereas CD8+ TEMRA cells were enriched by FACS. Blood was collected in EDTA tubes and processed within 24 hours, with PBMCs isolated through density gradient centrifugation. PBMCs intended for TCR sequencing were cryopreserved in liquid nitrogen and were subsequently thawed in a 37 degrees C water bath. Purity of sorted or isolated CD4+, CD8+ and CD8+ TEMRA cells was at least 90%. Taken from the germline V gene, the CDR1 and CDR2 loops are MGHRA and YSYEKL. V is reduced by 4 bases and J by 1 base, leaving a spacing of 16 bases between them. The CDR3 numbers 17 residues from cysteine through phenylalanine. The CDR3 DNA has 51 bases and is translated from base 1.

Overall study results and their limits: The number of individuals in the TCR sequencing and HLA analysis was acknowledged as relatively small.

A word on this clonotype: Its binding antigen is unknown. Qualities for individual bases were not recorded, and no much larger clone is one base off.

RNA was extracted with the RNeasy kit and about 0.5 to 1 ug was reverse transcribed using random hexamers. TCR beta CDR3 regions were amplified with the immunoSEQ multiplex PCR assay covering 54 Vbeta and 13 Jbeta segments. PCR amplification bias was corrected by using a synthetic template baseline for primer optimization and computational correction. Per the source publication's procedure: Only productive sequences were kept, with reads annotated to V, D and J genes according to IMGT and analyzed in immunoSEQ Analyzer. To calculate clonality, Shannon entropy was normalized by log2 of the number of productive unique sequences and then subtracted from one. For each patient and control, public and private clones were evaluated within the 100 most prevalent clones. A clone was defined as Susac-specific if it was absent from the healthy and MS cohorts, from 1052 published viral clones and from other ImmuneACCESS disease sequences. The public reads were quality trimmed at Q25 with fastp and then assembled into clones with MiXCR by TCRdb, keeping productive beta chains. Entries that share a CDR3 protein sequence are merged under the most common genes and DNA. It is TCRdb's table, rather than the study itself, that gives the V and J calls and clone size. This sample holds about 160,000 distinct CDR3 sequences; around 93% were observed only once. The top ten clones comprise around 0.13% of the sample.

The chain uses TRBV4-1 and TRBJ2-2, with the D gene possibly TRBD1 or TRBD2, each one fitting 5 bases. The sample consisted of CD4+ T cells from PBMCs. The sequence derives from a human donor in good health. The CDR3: CASSPPPRGVNTGELFF. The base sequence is TGCGCCAGCAGCCCCCCCCCGCGAGGGGTGAACACCGGGGAGCTGTTTTTT.